A selection of T cell receptor beta chains follows, all from one sample in a study of shared T cell receptors in the human thymus. Profiled with immunoSEQ multiplex PCR; TCRdb holds only in-frame clones, not every one. The sample yields under 450,000 clones, approximately 95% seen once. Sequenced material: thymocytes. All receptors derive from a human donor. Each CDR3 is given with its conserved first and last residue. The D gene is left open where the match is weak. A row's size may be missing; if present it is once, few, many or a size class.

j_gene,v_gene,d_gene,abundance,CDR3aa,CDR3nt
TRBJ2-7,TRBV7-2,TRBD2,NA,CASSRTSGRASYEQYF,TGTGCCAGCAGCCGGACTAGCGGGAGGGCTTCATACGAGCAGTACTTC
TRBJ2-5,TRBV4-3,NA,NA,CASSRLTQGSETQYF,TGCGCCAGCAGCCGCCTTACCCAGGGTTCGGAGACCCAGTACTTC
TRBJ2-3,TRBV5-1,NA,NA,CASSSQVDTQYF,TGCGCCAGCAGCTCCCAAGTGGATACGCAGTATTTT
TRBJ2-3,TRBV18,TRBD2,once,CASSPREAFGRFYGSADTQYF,TGTGCCAGCTCCCCGCGGGAGGCCTTCGGTCGATTCTACGGGAGCGCAGATACGCAGTATTTT
TRBJ1-1,TRBV18,NA,once,CASSPKSGTEAFF,TGTGCCAGCTCACCAAAGTCAGGCACTGAAGCTTTCTTT
TRBJ1-4,TRBV19,TRBD1,NA,CASSTKPRQGKEEKLFF,TGTGCCAGTAGTACGAAACCGAGACAGGGAAAGGAAGAAAAACTGTTTTTT
TRBJ1-1,TRBV7-9,NA,NA,CASSPRGSEAFF,TGTGCCAGCAGCCCGAGGGGGAGTGAAGCTTTCTTT
TRBJ1-2,TRBV5-6,NA,once,CASSLASAGDYGYTF,TGTGCCAGCAGCTTGGCCTCCGCAGGGGACTATGGCTACACCTTC
TRBJ2-7,TRBV28,NA,NA,CASSPSTTYEQYF,TGTGCCAGCAGCCCCTCAACGACCTACGAGCAGTACTTC
TRBJ2-5,TRBV19,NA,NA,CASSIGRWMRGQETQYF,TGTGCCAGTAGTATAGGCCGTTGGATGCGCGGCCAAGAGACCCAGTACTTC
TRBJ2-5,TRBV29-1,NA,NA,CSVEPAAETQYF,TGCAGCGTTGAACCGGCGGCCGAGACCCAGTACTTC
TRBJ1-1,TRBV19,NA,NA,CASSRYRVKNTEAFF,TGTGCCAGTAGTCGGTACAGGGTGAAGAACACTGAAGCTTTCTTT
TRBJ1-1,TRBV16,NA,NA,CASSQNRGNTEAFF,TGTGCCAGCAGCCAAAACCGGGGAAACACTGAAGCTTTCTTT
TRBJ2-3,TRBV4-2,TRBD2,NA,CASSQEGTSDTDTQYF,TGTGCCAGCAGCCAAGAGGGGACTAGCGACACAGATACGCAGTATTTT
TRBJ2-7,TRBV27,NA,NA,CASRRRLSKFLQDSYEQYF,TGTGCCAGCAGGCGTAGGTTATCCAAGTTCTTACAGGACTCCTACGAGCAGTACTTC
TRBJ1-1,TRBV10-3,TRBD1,NA,CAISINFQGANTEAFF,TGTGCCATCAGCATAAATTTCCAGGGGGCGAACACTGAAGCTTTCTTT
TRBJ2-1,TRBV5-1,NA,NA,CASSPLPRAIEQFF,TGCGCCAGCAGCCCCCTCCCTAGAGCAATCGAGCAGTTCTTC
TRBJ2-1,TRBV5-6,TRBD2,NA,CASSLRVLGLPGGYNEQFF,TGTGCCAGCAGCTTGAGGGTTTTGGGACTCCCGGGGGGCTACAATGAGCAGTTCTTC
TRBJ2-2,TRBV27,NA,NA,CASSLSWGPGTGELFF,TGTGCCAGCAGTTTATCTTGGGGGCCGGGCACCGGGGAGCTGTTTTTT
TRBJ1-1,TRBV6-4,NA,once,CASKSDRAGTEAFF,TGTGCCAGCAAGAGCGATAGGGCAGGCACTGAAGCTTTCTTT
TRBJ2-1,TRBV30,NA,NA,CAWLREQGGNEQFF,TGTGCCTGGCTTCGCGAACAGGGGGGGAATGAGCAGTTCTTC